This T cell receptor beta chain was identified in a study of monozygotic twins with cystic fibrosis. Produced via immunoSEQ multiplex PCR; TCRdb's table is partial and in-frame only. The sample consists of about 36,000 clones, under 95% of them appearing once. CDR3 size: 17 residues. The chain has TRBV21-1 and TRBJ1-1; the table calls TRBD1, which could not be checked here. TRBV21-1 is designated a pseudogene. Sample: blood. The receptor was isolated from a boy aged 2 to 9 with cystic fibrosis. The CDR3: CASSKETLGQLNTEAFF. For the CDR3, the DNA is TGTGCCAGCAGCAAAGAGACTTTGGGACAATTGAACACTGAAGCTTTCTTT.